This T cell receptor (beta chain) stems from a study of pediatric ulcerative colitis. This clone has a single count. Its cognate antigen is unknown. The germline V gene encodes CDR1 MDHEN and CDR2 SYDVKM. This CDR3 spans 14 amino acids. Trimming removed 10 bases from V and 5 bases from J, with 21 bases in between. The study's findings and limits: Rectal pinch biopsies may have included blood-derived T cells, especially in patients with overt colitis.

Produced via immunoSEQ multiplex PCR; TCRdb's table is partial and in-frame only. The sample consists of tens of thousands of clones, about 78% of them appearing once. During colonoscopy, one to two rectal pinch biopsies were collected. The chain combines TRBV28 with TRBJ2-7; perhaps TRBD1 as D (9 bases). Specimen: gut tissue. This sequence originates from a girl aged 5 to 17 with moderate ulcerative colitis. CDR3 sequence (DNA): TGTGCCACCCGGGGGGGACAGGGTAACCACGAGCAGTACTTC. Translated: CATRGGQGNHEQYF.